This T cell receptor beta chain was retrieved from a study of tumor-infiltrating lymphocytes in primary liver carcinoma. Study-wide results and caveats: For tumor-adjacent and tumor-blood pairs, overlap was less than that seen for tumor region pairs. Relative to blood, tumors carried a significantly larger fraction of the repertoire in their top 250 clones (p = 0.039).

The germline CDR1 and CDR2 sequences are SQVTM and ANQGSEA. The CDR3 has 12 residues. Unsorted whole blood yielded blood RNA, and germline DNA was extracted as well. The authors made TCR beta cDNA from around 500 ng total RNA with a constant-region primer. The TCR beta library was amplified through three nested multiplex PCR rounds in a modified ARM-PCR procedure. Primers for the first two PCR rounds were TRBV1-TRBV30 forward primers and a C-beta reverse primer (roughly 10 cycles per round). Each CDR3 protein is one row after TCRdb ran MiXCR on the multiplex PCR reads. The sample yields about 320,000 distinct CDR3 sequences, approximately 60% seen once. Concerning this clonotype: The antigen is undetermined. A read error is possible here, since a much larger clone lies one base away.

The chain has TRBV29-1 and TRBJ2-1; tentative D call: TRBD2 (5 bases). Material: peripheral blood. The source of this sequence is a middle-aged man with primary liver carcinoma and hepatitis B virus infection. As DNA, the CDR3 is TGCAACGTTGATCCCGGGAACAATGAGCAGTTCTTC. Encoded protein: CNVDPGNNEQFF.